A selection of T cell receptor beta chains follows, all from one sample in a study of blood T cells in healthy people across ages. TCRdb analysed the 5' RACE reads with MiXCR anew, one entry per CDR3 protein. The table shows about 680,000 distinct CDR3 sequences, with over 45% occurring only once. Sequencing was carried out using blood. These receptor sequences come from a woman aged 55-70 years in good health. CDR3s include the opening cysteine and the closing phenylalanine or tryptophan. The D gene is left open where the match is weak. Some rows have no size entry. The others give once, few or many, or a class for an expanded clone.

len,d_gene,abundance,j_gene,v_gene,CDR3nt,CDR3aa
14,TRBD1,-,TRBJ2-2,TRBV10-3,TGTGCCACTTCGGACAGGGGGGACACCGGGGAGCTGTTTTTT,CATSDRGDTGELFF
15,TRBD2,-,TRBJ2-7,TRBV7-3,TGTGCCAGCAGCTTGGGACTAGCGGAGTACAATGAGCAGTACTTC,CASSLGLAEYNEQYF
15,TRBD2,-,TRBJ2-7,TRBV20-1,TGCAGTGCTAGAGATAGGCTGGCGGGAGAGGGAGAGCAGTACTTC,CSARDRLAGEGEQYF
15,-,few,TRBJ1-2,TRBV9,TGTGCCAGCAGCGTAGCCCCTGGGGGGGGCGGCGGCTACACCTTC,CASSVAPGGGGGYTF
16,TRBD1,-,TRBJ2-7,TRBV6-2/TRBV6-3,TGTGCCAGCAGTCTGGGTAGGGGGCGCCGATCCCACGAGCAGTACTTC,CASSLGRGRRSHEQYF
13,-,few,TRBJ2-1,TRBV4-3,TGCGCCAGCAGCCAAGATCTTTTCCATGAGCAGTTCTTC,CASSQDLFHEQFF
13,-,-,TRBJ1-5,TRBV29-1,TGCAGCGCCCAGACAGGAGCTGATCAGCCCCAGCATTTT,CSAQTGADQPQHF
14,-,-,TRBJ1-4,TRBV12-3/TRBV12-4,TGTGCCAGCAGTTTAGGGGCGCGTAATGAAAAACTGTTTTTT,CASSLGARNEKLFF
12,-,-,TRBJ2-7,TRBV5-1,TGCGCCAGCGGGTTCGGAGGGATCGAGCAGTACTTC,CASGFGGIEQYF
12,-,-,TRBJ2-7,TRBV12-3/TRBV12-4,TGTGCCAGCAGTTTGGTTAGCCTCGAGCAGTACTTC,CASSLVSLEQYF
15,TRBD2,-,TRBJ2-1,TRBV10-3,TGTGCCATCAGCCAAGCGGGAAGTAATTCTAATGAGCAGTTCTTC,CAISQAGSNSNEQFF
16,-,-,TRBJ2-5,TRBV7-9,TGTGCCAGCAGCTTCTACAGGGAAATCTCCTACAATGAGCAGTACTTC,CASSFYREISYNEQYF
14,-,few,TRBJ1-1,TRBV29-1,TGCAGCGCCCAAAGGGCGCAGGGAGAATCCGAAGCTTTCTTT,CSAQRAQGESEAFF
18,TRBD1,few,TRBJ2-6,TRBV5-1,TGCGCCAGCAGCTTACAGGGGACCCCTTCCTCTGGGGCCAACGTCCTGACTTTC,CASSLQGTPSSGANVLTF
15,TRBD2,-,TRBJ2-4,TRBV20-1,TGCAGTGCTAGAGATCTCGGGAGGACCAAAAACATTCAGTACTTC,CSARDLGRTKNIQYF
13,-,-,TRBJ1-2,TRBV28,TGTGCCAGCGGGTTGGGGAAAAGCTATGGCTACACCTTC,CASGLGKSYGYTF
15,-,few,TRBJ2-3,TRBV12-3/TRBV12-4,TGTGCCAGCAGTCTGGCAAGACGGGGGACAGATACGCAGTATTTT,CASSLARRGTDTQYF
16,TRBD2,-,TRBJ2-3,TRBV4-3,TGCGCCAACAGCCAAGATATAGCGGGAAGGTTAGATACGCAGTATTTT,CANSQDIAGRLDTQYF
13,TRBD2,-,TRBJ2-1,TRBV29-1,TGCAGCACTAGCGGGAGTATAGGTAATGAGCAGTTCTTC,CSTSGSIGNEQFF
15,-,few,TRBJ2-7,TRBV7-2,TGTGCCAGCAGCTTAGGGGGGCTAGGCTCCTACGAGCAGTACTTC,CASSLGGLGSYEQYF
14,-,few,TRBJ1-2,TRBV7-2,TGTGCCAGCAGCTTTTCGGGGGCTATCTATGGCTACACCTTC,CASSFSGAIYGYTF
15,-,-,TRBJ1-1,TRBV5-1,TGCGCCAGCAGCTTGGCGAGGGCGCAACCAAGGGAAACTTTCTTT,CASSLARAQPRETFF
14,-,-,TRBJ2-3,TRBV11-1,TGTGCCAGCAGCTCCAGCCTTAGCACAGATACGCAGTATTTT,CASSSSLSTDTQYF
14,-,-,TRBJ1-2,TRBV5-1,TGCGCCAGCAGCCTTGGACAGTCGGGGCATGGCTACACCTTC,CASSLGQSGHGYTF
17,TRBD2,once,TRBJ2-1,TRBV27,TGTGCCAGCAGTTCCATGACTAGCGGGCAGGACGGAGTCGAGCAGTTCTTC,CASSSMTSGQDGVEQFF
14,TRBD1,-,TRBJ1-6,TRBV7-2,TGTGCCAGCAGCTCCCGACAGGGGAATTCACCCCTCCACTTT,CASSSRQGNSPLHF
15,-,-,TRBJ2-3,TRBV20-1,TGCAGTGCTAGAGATGGGGGAGGTTCCACAGATACGCAGTATTTT,CSARDGGGSTDTQYF
13,-,-,TRBJ1-1,TRBV5-1,TGCGCCAGCAGCTTTTCCTCGAACACTGAAGCTTTCTTT,CASSFSSNTEAFF
15,-,-,TRBJ2-4,TRBV5-6,TGTGCCAGCAGTACCGGGACAATAGCCAAAAACATTCAGTACTTC,CASSTGTIAKNIQYF
14,-,few,TRBJ1-2,TRBV2,TGTGCCAGCAGTGAGGGCAGATCTAACTATGGCTACACCTTC,CASSEGRSNYGYTF
16,TRBD1,-,TRBJ1-1,TRBV6-2/TRBV6-3,TGTGCCAGCACCATTGGACAGGGGGGGATGAACACTGAAGCTTTCTTT,CASTIGQGGMNTEAFF
15,-,few,TRBJ2-7,TRBV20-1,TGCAGTGCTAGAGACGTGACGACAGGAGACTACGAGCAGTACTTC,CSARDVTTGDYEQYF
15,-,-,TRBJ1-2,TRBV20-1,TGCAGTGCTACTCCCCCCTCAAGTTCTAACTATGGCTACACCTTC,CSATPPSSSNYGYTF
15,-,-,TRBJ2-3,TRBV20-1,TGCAGTGCTAGAAATCTTGCGGGACCCACAGATACGCAGTATTTT,CSARNLAGPTDTQYF
12,-,-,TRBJ2-1,TRBV29-1,TGCAGCGTTGGACCCCGGGGGTATGAGCAGTTCTTC,CSVGPRGYEQFF
13,-,few,TRBJ2-3,TRBV20-1,TGCAGTGCTATGAGGGGCTCGGATGGTACGCAGTATTTT,CSAMRGSDGTQYF
15,TRBD2,few,TRBJ2-7,TRBV20-1,TGCAGTGCTGGGAGACTAGCGGGAGGGCCCGACGAGCAGTACTTC,CSAGRLAGGPDEQYF
14,-,few,TRBJ1-4,TRBV7-2,TGTGCCAGCAGCTTAGACGAAGTCAGGGGAGAACTGTTTTTT,CASSLDEVRGELFF
18,-,-,TRBJ1-6,TRBV28,TGTGCCAGCAGTCTAACAGAGTTAGAGTGGTCCTATAATTCACCCCTCCACTTT,CASSLTELEWSYNSPLHF
15,TRBD2,few,TRBJ2-1,TRBV20-1,TGCAGTGCGATCCATCGGTGGGGGAGGGCGAATGAGCAGTTCTTC,CSAIHRWGRANEQFF
15,TRBD1,few,TRBJ2-3,TRBV11-2,TGTGCCAGCAGCCAAACGGGACAGATCACAGATACGCAGTATTTT,CASSQTGQITDTQYF
13,TRBD1,-,TRBJ1-1,TRBV29-1,TGCAGCGTCCGACAGGGGGCTGTCAGTGAAGCTTTCTTT,CSVRQGAVSEAFF
16,-,-,TRBJ2-4,TRBV5-4,TGTGCCAGCAGCCGAGGTGGACAGGGAGGGATGAACATTCAGTACTTC,CASSRGGQGGMNIQYF
12,-,many,TRBJ2-5,TRBV29-1,TGCAGCGTTGGAAGCGGCCAAGAGACCCAGTACTTC,CSVGSGQETQYF
15,-,many,TRBJ2-7,TRBV4-2,TGTGCCAGCAGCCAAGATGAGGGGGGACGCTACGAGCAGTACTTC,CASSQDEGGRYEQYF
15,-,-,TRBJ2-1,TRBV20-1,TGCAGTGCTAGTCAGGCGCTCCTTGAGGTCAATGAGCAGTTCTTC,CSASQALLEVNEQFF
15,-,-,TRBJ2-7,TRBV27,TGTGCCAGCATAGACTTCGGGACTCCTCCCTACGAGCAGTACTTC,CASIDFGTPPYEQYF
16,-,-,TRBJ2-5,TRBV24-1,TGTGCCACCAGTGATCACGGGACACCGGACCAAGAGACCCAGTACTTC,CATSDHGTPDQETQYF
14,-,-,TRBJ2-5,TRBV18,TGTGCCAGCTCACCCTCACAGATCCAAGAGACCCAGTACTTC,CASSPSQIQETQYF
12,-,few,TRBJ2-7,TRBV7-8,TGTGCCAGCAGCTTAGCGGGGCAGTACATGTACTTC,CASSLAGQYMYF
15,TRBD1,-,TRBJ2-1,TRBV7-9,TGTGCCAGCAGCTTCAACAGGGGATCGAGCAATGAGCAGTTCTTC,CASSFNRGSSNEQFF
14,-,few,TRBJ1-2,TRBV5-1,TGCGCCAGCAGCTTGGCCCCGACAGAATTTGGCTACACCTTC,CASSLAPTEFGYTF
15,-,few,TRBJ2-1,TRBV5-4,TGTGCCAGCAGCTTGGGGCAGGCGTTATACAATGAGCAGTTCTTC,CASSLGQALYNEQFF
13,-,-,TRBJ1-1,TRBV5-1,TGCGCCAGCAGCTGGGAGGGGTGGACTGAAGCTTTCTTT,CASSWEGWTEAFF
14,TRBD1,-,TRBJ1-1,TRBV7-3,TGTGCCAGCAGCCCCGGGACAGGAGAAACAACGGCTTTCTTT,CASSPGTGETTAFF